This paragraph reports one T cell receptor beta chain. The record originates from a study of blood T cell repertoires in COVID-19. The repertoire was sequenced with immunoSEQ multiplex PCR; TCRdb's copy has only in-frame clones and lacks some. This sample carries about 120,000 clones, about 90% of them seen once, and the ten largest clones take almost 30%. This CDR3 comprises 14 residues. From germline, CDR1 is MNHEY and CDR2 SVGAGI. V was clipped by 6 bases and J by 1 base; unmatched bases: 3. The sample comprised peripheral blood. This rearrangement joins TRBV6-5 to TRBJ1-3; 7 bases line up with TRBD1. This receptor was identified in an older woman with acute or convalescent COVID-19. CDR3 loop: CASSGTASGNTIYF. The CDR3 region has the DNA TGTGCCAGCAGCGGGACAGCTTCTGGAAACACCATATATTTT.